Below, 28 T cell receptor beta chains from the same sample are listed, as sequenced in a study of T cells in Graves' hyperthyroidism and ophthalmopathy. What was amplified from RNA transcripts were TCR beta CDR3 regions. A first-round RT-PCR of the TCR CDR3 used the HTBI primer set. One entry per CDR3 protein results from TCRdb running MiXCR on the multiplex PCR reads. The table has around 500,000 distinct CDR3 sequences, around 15% seen once. The specimen sequenced was blood. Source of these receptors: a woman aged 40-49 years with Graves' hyperthyroidism.

A note on this clonotype: It may be a read error: a sequence one base away is much more abundant. The V call is TRBV20-1, the J call TRBJ2-1, with D tentatively TRBD2 (5 bases). From germline, CDR1 is DFQATT and CDR2 SNEGSKA (reference sequence). The CDR3 has 13 residues. CDR3 bases: TGCAGTGCTAGAAATTTTCTAGCAGTGGAGCAGTCCTTC. The encoded protein is CSARNFLAVEQSF.

This clonotype occurred many times. J is TRBJ1-3 and V is TRBV30; 7 positions match TRBD1. The CDR3 has 16 amino acids. Germline trimming cut 7 bases from V and 0 bases from J; bases unmatched to any gene: 12. The germline gives CDR1 GTSNPN, CDR2 SVGIG (reference sequence). The CDR3 nucleotides are TGTGCCTACCAACCGGGACAGATGAGCTCTGGAAACACCATATATTTT. It encodes CAYQPGQMSSGNTIYF.

Many counts were recorded for this clonotype. The chain has TRBV3-1 and TRBJ2-7, with TRBD1 matching 7 bases. Germline V CDR1 and CDR2: LGHDT, YNNKEL (reference sequence). There are 13 residues in the CDR3. Germline trimming cut 1 base from V and 4 bases from J; bases unmatched to any gene: 1. CDR3 amino acids: CASSQVQGYEQYF. The CDR3 bases are TGTGCCAGCAGCCAAGTACAGGGGTACGAGCAGTACTTC.

Ten or more counts support this clonotype. This rearrangement joins TRBV11-2 to TRBJ2-1; 14 bases fit TRBD2. V shed 6 bases and J 1 base; nucleotides not matched to a gene: 8. The CDR3 loop spans 18 amino acids. Germline lookup yields CDR1 SGHAT and CDR2 FQNNGV. This CDR3 reads CASRRLAGGPGSYNEQFF. The CDR3 DNA reads as TGTGCCAGCAGAAGACTAGCGGGAGGGCCAGGATCCTACAATGAGCAGTTCTTC.

This clonotype was detected only a few times. The V and J genes are TRBV27 and TRBJ1-3; D ambiguous. Germline V gene lookup returns CDR1 MNHEY and CDR2 SMNVEV (reference sequence). The V end lost 6 bases, the J end lost 0 bases, and 12 bases lay between the germline ends. This CDR3 region has 15 residues. CDR3 sequence reads: CASSYRASSGNTIYF. The DNA of the CDR3 is TGTGCCAGCAGCTACAGAGCTTCCTCTGGAAACACCATATATTTT.

The chain links TRBV19 to TRBJ2-1; D is perhaps TRBD2 (5 bases). Trimming pared 1 base from V and 7 bases from J, leaving 14 bases between. The CDR3 runs to 15 residues. Germline values: CDR1 LNHDA, CDR2 SQIVND (reference sequence). The CDR3 coding sequence is TGTGCCAGTAGTATAGGTCGGACTCCCTGGAATGAGCAGTTCTTC. Translation: CASSIGRTPWNEQFF.

This clonotype was seen at least ten times. This chain links TRBV18 with TRBJ1-1, with 9 bases that match TRBD1. Germline V lookup: CDR1 KGHSH, CDR2 LQKENI. The junction had 10 bases not matched to a gene; V was cut back by 10 bases and J by 4 bases. The CDR3 extends over 14 amino acids. DNA of the CDR3: TGTGCCACCTACAGGGGGCCGGAGGCCACTGAAGCTTTCTTT. This codes for CATYRGPEATEAFF.

To note about this clonotype: A much larger clone differs from this one at a single base, so this may be a read error. V gene TRBV28 combines with J gene TRBJ1-1; D uncertain. The CDR3 loop spans 13 amino acids. V lost 6 bases, J lost 0 bases, and 8 bases lay in between. CDR1 and CDR2 (germline): MDHEN, SYDVKM. The CDR3 DNA sequence: TGTGCCAGCAGACCCATTCTGAACACTGAAGCTTTCTTT. Translating it yields CASRPILNTEAFF.

The chain carries TRBV3-1 and TRBJ2-7; 12 bases match TRBD2. Germline V gives CDR1 LGHDT, CDR2 YNNKEL (reference sequence). The CDR3 loop spans 15 amino acids. V shed 3 bases and J 3 bases; nucleotides not matched to a gene: 3. The CDR3 reads CASSHTTSGGYEQYF. The CDR3 bases are TGTGCCAGCAGCCATACGACTAGCGGGGGCTACGAGCAGTACTTC.

The table lists this clonotype with a few counts. This rearrangement joins TRBV6-1 to TRBJ1-2, with D perhaps TRBD1 (6 bases). V was cut by 7 bases and J by 3 bases, with 15 bases left in between. Germline CDR1 MNHNS, CDR2 SASEGT. The CDR3 covers 14 residues. CDR3 loop: CASTLTGSDYGYTF. CDR3 bases: TGTGCCAGCACCTTGACAGGATCCGACTATGGCTACACCTTC.

The table lists this clonotype with many counts. The genes are TRBV11-2 and TRBJ2-7; 9 bases match TRBD2. This CDR3 region has 15 residues. Germline CDR1 reads SGHAT; CDR2 reads FQNNGV. Unmatched junction bases numbered 10, after V lost 4 bases and J lost 6 bases. The CDR3 DNA follows: TGTGCCAGCAGCTCGGAACCGGGACTAGCAGGCGAGCAGTACTTC. This encodes CASSSEPGLAGEQYF. Based on the CDR3 plus reference TRBV11-2 and TRBJ2-7, the full variable domain is EAGVAQSPRYKIIEKRQSVAFWCNPISGHATLYWYQQILGQGPKLLIQFQNNGVVDDSQLPKDRFSAERLKGVDSTLKIQPAKLEDSAVYLCASSSEPGLAGEQYFGPGTRLTVT.

This clonotype was counted only a few times. The chain employs TRBV30 and TRBJ1-1, with D tentatively TRBD1 (6 bases). Germline V gene lookup returns CDR1 GTSNPN and CDR2 SVGIG (reference sequence). The V gene lost 4 bases and the J gene lost 3 bases, with 15 bases spanning the gap. The CDR3 runs to 14 residues. The CDR3 loop is CAWKEQGGYTEAFF. CDR3 nucleotide sequence: TGTGCCTGGAAAGAACAGGGTGGGTACACTGAAGCTTTCTTT.

This clonotype was counted ten times or more. This chain links TRBV6-1 with TRBJ2-1, with 8 nucleotides matching TRBD2. CDR1 MNHNS and CDR2 SASEGT come from the germline V gene. J was trimmed by 8 bases and V by 5 bases; bases with no gene match: 14. The CDR3 sequence is 16 residues long. The CDR3 region has the DNA TGTGCCAGCAGTAGGACTATTGCGGGAGGCCTAGATGAGCAGTTCTTC. Residues: CASSRTIAGGLDEQFF.

In its sample, this clonotype was seen once. The junction departs from the called germline gene at one end, perhaps through a read error. CDR3 sequence: CASSLTTSGINF. The DNA of the CDR3 is TGTGCCAGCAGCCTAACGACTAGCGGGATAAACTTC. The rearrangement links TRBV2 to TRBJ2-5; 11 bases agree with TRBD2. The CDR3 sequence is 12 residues long. Germline CDR1 reads SNHLY; CDR2 reads FYNNEI. The variable domain in full, completed from reference TRBV2 and TRBJ2-5, reads EPEVTQTPSHQVTQMGQEVILRCVPISNHLYFYWYRQILGQKVEFLVSFYNNEISEKSEIFDDQFSVERPDGSNFTLKIRSTKLEDSAMYFCASSLTTSGINFGPGTRLLVL.

The sample holds a few counts of this clonotype. This chain connects TRBV25-1 to TRBJ2-7; 7 nucleotides line up with TRBD1. Looked up from germline, CDR1 is MGHDK and CDR2 is SYGVNS. V gave up 7 bases and J gave up 3 bases; unmatched junction bases: 18. This CDR3 region has 17 residues. CDR3 residues: CASTGRGYYYPHYEQYF. The CDR3 coding sequence is TGTGCCAGCACCGGCAGGGGGTACTACTACCCCCACTACGAGCAGTACTTC.

The rearrangement joins TRBV20-1 to TRBJ1-4; 9 bases are shared with TRBD1. CDR1 and CDR2 from the germline V gene are DFQATT and SNEGSKA (reference sequence). The V gene end was trimmed by 1 base and the J gene end by 8 bases; junction bases not matched to a gene: 8. The CDR3 has 15 amino acids. As DNA, the CDR3 is TGCAGTGCTAGAGCGGTCGGGACAGGGAACGAAAAACTGTTTTTT. Translating it yields CSARAVGTGNEKLFF.

This clonotype came up many times. This chain uses TRBV28 with TRBJ2-3; D may be TRBD1 (6 bases). The CDR3 length is 15 residues. With 5 bases removed from V and 0 bases from J, the gap between germline ends came to 12 bases. Germline CDR1 and CDR2: MDHEN and SYDVKM. In nucleotides, the CDR3 is TGTGCCAGCAGTATAAAGACAGGTAGCACAGATACGCAGTATTTT. Translating gives CASSIKTGSTDTQYF.

This clonotype was counted ten times or more. The chain uses TRBV5-1 and TRBJ1-2; TRBD1 agrees at 7 bases. The junction had 7 bases not matched to a gene; V was cut back by 4 bases and J by 10 bases. Germline-derived CDR1 and CDR2 are SGHRS and YFSETQ. The CDR3 spans 12 residues. Here the CDR3 reads CASSADREDYTF. The CDR3, as DNA: TGCGCCAGCAGCGCCGACAGGGAGGACTACACCTTC.

This clonotype was counted many times. The V call is TRBV29-1, the J call TRBJ2-1; 10 bases match TRBD2. This CDR3 has 14 amino acids. The ends lost 7 bases at V and 3 bases at J; junction bases unmatched: 6. In germline, CDR1 is SQVTM, CDR2 ANQGSEA. CDR3 protein: CSAQLAGRYNEQFF. The DNA of the CDR3 is TGCAGCGCACAACTAGCGGGGCGCTACAATGAGCAGTTCTTC.

This clonotype came up many times. The CDR3 coding sequence is TGTGCCAGCAGTTTATTGGTGGGGGGAGGGCGTAACAATGAGCAGTTCTTC. Amino acid sequence: CASSLLVGGGRNNEQFF. V and J are TRBV27 and TRBJ2-1; 7 bases are shared with TRBD2. Losses at the gene ends were 1 base for V and 5 bases for J; bases not matched to a gene: 11. CDR1 is MNHEY, CDR2 SMNVEV, per germline (reference sequence). The CDR3 loop spans 17 amino acids.

A few counts support this clonotype. The chain carries TRBV4-1 and TRBJ2-1, with 7 bases matching TRBD1. CDR1 is MGHRA and CDR2 is YSYEKL in the germline V gene. This CDR3 contains 16 residues. J gave up 4 bases and V 0 bases, and 6 bases lay outside the gene matches. For the CDR3, the DNA is TGCGCCAGCAGCCAAGATCAGACAGGGATGTACAATGAGCAGTTCTTC. As protein: CASSQDQTGMYNEQFF.

The V call is TRBV19, the J call TRBJ1-5; weak D call: TRBD1 (5 bases). This CDR3 has 13 residues. V dropped 7 bases and J dropped 2 bases, with 9 bases sitting between them. CDR1 is LNHDA and CDR2 is SQIVND in the germline V gene (reference sequence). Here the CDR3 reads CASNLGGNQPQHF. CDR3 nucleotides: TGTGCCAGTAACCTGGGGGGCAATCAGCCCCAGCATTTT.

This clonotype was found many times. The chain links TRBV28 to TRBJ1-1, with D unclear. CDR3 length: 13 residues. With 3 bases removed from V and 0 bases from J, the gap between germline ends came to 5 bases. Germline V gene sequence: CDR1 MDHEN, CDR2 SYDVKM. The CDR3 spells CASSFPMNTEAFF. Written as DNA, the CDR3 is TGTGCCAGCAGTTTCCCGATGAACACTGAAGCTTTCTTT. The entire variable domain, with the rest obtained from reference TRBV28 and TRBJ1-1, is as follows: DVKVTQSSRYLVKRTGEKVFLECVQDMDHENMFWYRQDPGLGLRLIYFSYDVKMKEKGDIPEGYSVSREKKERFSLILESASTNQTSMYLCASSFPMNTEAFFGQGTRLTVV.

About this clonotype: A read error may explain this, as a much larger clone is one base away. This rearrangement joins TRBV3-1 to TRBJ2-3, with D perhaps TRBD1 (6 bases). This CDR3 comprises 16 residues. Germline CDR1 LGHDT, CDR2 YNNKEL (reference sequence). Trimming shortened V by 0 bases and J by 2 bases, and 12 bases separated the two germline ends. The CDR3 protein is CASSQDLVGATDTQYF. DNA of the CDR3: TGTGCCAGCAGCCAAGACCTAGTGGGGGCCACAGATACGCAGTATTTT.

This clonotype was recorded many times. The CDR3 sequence is CAWSPQGARGYTF. The CDR3 nucleotides read TGTGCCTGGAGCCCACAGGGGGCGCGGGGCTACACCTTC. The rearrangement joins TRBV30 to TRBJ1-2, with 9 positions matching TRBD1. From germline, CDR1 is GTSNPN and CDR2 SVGIG (reference sequence). The CDR3 covers 13 residues. The V and J ends lost 3 bases and 8 bases, in that order; junction bases with no gene match: 7.

This clonotype has a handful of counts. Written as DNA, the CDR3 is TGTGCCAGCAGCGTCAATACTGACAGGGGGAGGGGGCAGTATTTT. It encodes CASSVNTDRGRGQYF. The gene calls are TRBV9 and TRBJ2-3, with TRBD1 identical over 9 bases. CDR1 is SGDLS and CDR2 is YYNGEE in the germline V gene. This CDR3 is built from 15 residues. Trimming cost V 2 bases and J 11 bases; bases outside gene matches: 12.

Many counts were recorded for this clonotype. The chain recombines TRBV7-9 with TRBJ2-2, with D perhaps matching TRBD1 (6 bases). Germline-derived CDR1 and CDR2 are SEHNR and FQNEAQ (reference sequence). The CDR3 loop spans 16 amino acids. Between the trimmed V and J ends, which lost 2 bases and 0 bases, there was a span of 10 bases. CDR3 nucleotides: TGTGCCAGCAGCTTACTAAGGACAGCGAACACCGGGGAGCTGTTTTTT. Its protein is CASSLLRTANTGELFF.

This clonotype has ten or more counts. The chain couples TRBV12-3 or TRBV12-4 to TRBJ2-5; 9 positions agree with TRBD1. Trimming took 6 bases from V and 2 from J; bases not matched to a gene: 7. The CDR3 consists of 15 residues. CDR3 region: CASRGQGNRQETQYF. CDR3 DNA sequence: TGTGCCAGCAGGGGACAGGGAAACCGGCAAGAGACCCAGTACTTC.